Described below is a single T cell receptor (beta chain) sequence and its context. It lacks a known antigen. No qualities accompany the bases; no much larger clone lies one base away. Libraries were made using the immunoSEQ multiplex PCR assay. The table was pulled from immuneACCESS by TCRdb, which kept in-frame rearrangements only. Such tables lose some clones; where checked, under half of the loss comes from unresolved V genes, and the rest has no known cause. Here the sample has a few thousand clones; 71% occur a single time. Of the sample, around 60% is held by the ten largest clones. The data were obtained in a study of circulating tumor DNA in untreated peripheral T-cell lymphoma (dated by TCRdb to the early 2020s). Study-level results and caveats: Tumor-specific clonotypes were identified in approximately 80% of patients, from about nine tenths of baseline tissues and around 71% of baseline serum samples.

To find tumor-specific TCR clonotypes, researchers sequenced baseline tumor tissue that had been collected prior to treatment. Next-generation sequencing of T-cell receptor sequences was used to monitor peripheral T-cell lymphoma patients receiving frontline treatment on a trial. The clonotype comes from a human donor with peripheral T-cell lymphoma. The sequenced sample was tumor tissue.

The DNA sequence is TGCGCCAGCAGCCAAGATCCGCCAGGTGGCAATCAGCCCCAGCATTTT. Its amino acids are CASSQDPPGGNQPQHF. The chain employs TRBV1 and TRBJ1-5; the DNA was not compared with TRBD1, the D call given in the table. TRBV1 represents a pseudogene. CDR3 length: 16 amino acids, cysteine to phenylalanine. Only the CDR3 DNA stays, 48 bases, in frame from base 1.